These 4 T cell receptor beta chains originate from one sample sequenced in a study of shared clonotypes between healthy human individuals. Only in-frame clones appear in the TCRdb table, and some are missing; sequencing was by immunoSEQ multiplex PCR. The sample has roughly 2 million clones; roughly 94% are singletons. The sample consisted of naive CD4+ T cells sorted from blood. Subset given: CD45RA+ positively selected. The source of these receptors is a man between 18 and 29 years old in good health.

This CDR3 is CASSPDYATDTQYF. The CDR3 DNA sequence: TGTGCCAGCAGCCCGGACTATGCCACAGATACGCAGTATTTT. The V call is TRBV6-6, the J call TRBJ2-3; D possibly corresponds to TRBD2 (6 bases). This CDR3 region has 14 residues. Between the trimmed V and J ends, which lost 6 bases and 2 bases, there was a span of 12 bases. Germline V gene lookup returns CDR1 MNHNY and CDR2 SVGAGI (reference sequence).

V usage is TRBV7-9 and J usage is TRBJ2-2; D gene unclear. CDR1 is SEHNR and CDR2 is FQNEAQ in the germline V gene (reference sequence). V gave up 3 bases and J gave up 5 bases, with 13 bases separating them. The CDR3 contains 15 residues. This CDR3 reads CASSLGRTETGELFF. DNA for the CDR3: TGTGCCAGCAGCTTGGGCAGGACGGAAACCGGGGAGCTGTTTTTT.

The rearrangement links TRBV2 to TRBJ2-1; 9 bases match TRBD1. The CDR3 runs to 13 residues. V was clipped by 4 bases and J by 8 bases; unmatched bases: 3. CDR1 is SNHLY, CDR2 FYNNEI, per germline. CDR3 sequence (DNA): TGTGCCAGCAGTGGGGACAGGGACGATGAGCAGTTCTTC. This sequence encodes CASSGDRDDEQFF.

The chain recombines TRBV6-5 with TRBJ2-7; 9 bases map to TRBD1. J was trimmed by 4 bases and V by 6 bases; bases with no gene match: 7. CDR3 length equals 14 residues. Per the germline V gene, CDR1 is MNHEY and CDR2 is SVGAGI. The CDR3 loop reads CASSEQGAGYEQYF. CDR3 DNA sequence: TGTGCCAGCAGCGAACAGGGGGCGGGATACGAGCAGTACTTC.